The sequence of this TCR beta chain was determined in a study of a mutant IDH1 vaccine in newly diagnosed glioma. As to time point: baseline, week 1 (first vaccination visit). Treatment described: pre-vaccination baseline after standard-of-care therapy. Germline CDR1 is GTSNPN and CDR2 is SVGIG (reference sequence). The CDR3 runs 11 residues. The V gene lost 7 bases and the J gene lost 3 bases, with 6 bases spanning the gap. Libraries were prepared by immunoSEQ multiplex PCR; TCRdb keeps only in-frame clonotypes and omits some of them. The repertoire holds 65,000 to 70,000 clones, approximately 82% seen once, with approximately 4.4% in the top ten.

V gene TRBV30 combines with J gene TRBJ1-4; D gene ambiguous. The sequencing here drew on peripheral blood mononuclear cells (PBMCs), taken from a glioma patient treated with radiotherapy, temozolomide or both. This clonotype was sampled from a woman aged 18 to 35 with glioma. Some clones in this sample may be carry-over from other donors' samples. The CDR3, as DNA: TGTGCCTCAGGCCCTAATGAAAAACTGTTTTTT. Translating gives CASGPNEKLFF.